This T cell receptor (beta chain) was captured by sequencing in a study of blood T cell repertoires in COVID-19. CDR3 length equals 15 residues. V was clipped by 1 base and J by 5 bases, with 11 bases between them. Germline CDR1 and CDR2: SGHVS and FQNEAQ. The table lists this clone with a few counts. Assay used: immunoSEQ multiplex PCR; TCRdb lists only in-frame clones, some missing. The sample comprises 84,000 or so clones, about 80% of which are singletons, and approximately 12% rests with the top ten. This chain links TRBV7-8 with TRBJ1-4, with a tentative D call TRBD1 (6 bases). What was sequenced was peripheral blood. The origin of this receptor is a woman between 40 and 50 years old with active or convalescent COVID-19. As DNA, the CDR3 is TGTGCCAGCAGCTTAGTTGGGGGCGCGAATGAAAAACTGTTTTTT. It translates to CASSLVGGANEKLFF.